This T cell receptor beta chain emerged from a study of blood T cell repertoires in COVID-19. Across the whole study: T cells, B-cell-depleted T cells, or PBMCs provided the cDNA or gDNA that served as material.

CDR1 is KGHSH and CDR2 is LQKENI in the germline V gene. The CDR3 runs to 17 residues. Trimming pared 1 base from V and 4 bases from J, leaving 18 bases between. Assay used: immunoSEQ multiplex PCR; TCRdb lists only in-frame clones, some missing. Seen here are more than 250,000 clones, 85% to 90% observed once, and the top ten hold 1.5% to 2%. Sequenced input: PBMCs or T cells enriched from blood (not recorded which). The chain recombines TRBV18 with TRBJ2-3, with D tentatively TRBD1 (5 bases). The receptor was isolated from a woman aged 18-35 years with acute COVID-19. CDR3 nucleotides: TGTGCCAGCTCACCACTCCAAAAACTGGGGCTAGCAGATACGCAGTATTTT. Amino acid sequence: CASSPLQKLGLADTQYF.